This T cell receptor (beta chain) was retrieved from a study of blood T cell repertoires in COVID-19. Worth noting for this clone: In the same sample, other DNA sequences code for this CDR3.

TCRdb keeps only in-frame clones here, not all; method: immunoSEQ multiplex PCR. There are 75,000 to 95,000 clones in the sample; about 79% occur only once, and 20% to 25% lies in the top ten. Between the trimmed V and J ends, which lost 6 bases and 4 bases, there was a span of 9 bases. The CDR3 runs to 12 residues. Germline lookup yields CDR1 MDHEN and CDR2 SYDVKM. The receptor's source is a man in his sixties with acute or convalescent COVID-19. This chain connects TRBV28 to TRBJ1-1, with D tentatively TRBD1 (6 bases). The specimen sequenced was peripheral blood. CDR3 nucleotide sequence: TGTGCCAGCAGCCTCAGGGGCACTGAAGCTTTCTTT. This sequence encodes CASSLRGTEAFF.